This record covers a single T cell receptor (beta chain). These data are taken from a study of shared clonotypes between healthy human individuals. Assay: immunoSEQ multiplex PCR; the TCRdb copy retains only in-frame clones and omits some. The repertoire holds under 1 million clones, with almost 95% as singletons. Only CD45RO-negative cells positively selected for CCR7 counted as naive CD8 cells, so terminally differentiated effector memory CD45RA+ cells were excluded. The sample taken for sequencing was naive CD8+ T cells sorted from blood. The receptor was derived from a young man in good health.

CDR3 protein: CASRNMNEQFF. The CDR3 nucleotides read TGTGCCAGCCGCAACATGAATGAGCAGTTCTTC. The gene calls are TRBV10-3 and TRBJ2-1; D gene uncertain. V lost 10 bases and J 7 bases, leaving 11 bases between the germline ends. CDR3 length: 11 amino acids. Germline loops: CDR1 ENHRY, CDR2 SYGVKD.